Listed here are 10 T cell receptor beta chains from one sample, sequenced in a study of blood T cell repertoires in COVID-19. Measured with immunoSEQ multiplex PCR; TCRdb has only the in-frame clones, and not every one. The sample contains 23,000 or so clones, more than 70% of which appear only once. Sequenced sample: peripheral blood. Receptors were obtained from a middle-aged man with acute or convalescent COVID-19.

This chain uses TRBV25-1 with TRBJ1-2, with a weak D call TRBD1 (5 bases). The CDR3 consists of 17 residues. V gave up 1 base and J gave up 0 bases, with 15 bases separating them. CDR1 is MGHDK and CDR2 is SYGVNS in the germline V gene. CDR3 region: CASSEFFVEGANYGYTF. The CDR3 coding sequence is TGTGCCAGCAGTGAATTTTTTGTTGAAGGGGCTAACTATGGCTACACCTTC.

This clone was counted between two and nine times. The genes are TRBV6-5 and TRBJ2-1; 11 positions agree with TRBD2. V was clipped by 7 bases and J by 2 bases; unmatched bases: 4. From germline, CDR1 is MNHEY and CDR2 SVGAGI. The CDR3 is made up of 15 amino acids. CDR3 coding DNA: TGTGCCAGCATCAATAGCGGGGGGGCCTACAATGAGCAGTTCTTC. Protein product: CASINSGGAYNEQFF.

CDR3 loop: CASSFRTGTNTEAFF. In DNA, the CDR3 is TGTGCCAGCAGCTTTCGGACAGGTACGAACACTGAAGCTTTCTTT. V gene TRBV9 combines with J gene TRBJ1-1; TRBD1 matches 7 bases. The CDR3 consists of 15 residues. V lost 4 bases and J lost 1; bases outside the gene matches: 7. The V gene's germline CDR1 is SGDLS and CDR2 YYNGEE.

The V gene is TRBV19, the J gene TRBJ1-2; D might be TRBD1 (6 bases). Looked up from germline, CDR1 is LNHDA and CDR2 is SQIVND (reference sequence). This CDR3 is built from 16 residues. The V and J ends lost 4 bases and 1 base respectively, with 16 bases between them. CDR3 sequence (DNA): TGTGCCAGTAGTAGCGCTTCGGACAGCCTTAACTATGGCTACACCTTC. The encoded protein is CASSSASDSLNYGYTF. The full variable domain, completed using reference TRBV19 and TRBJ1-2, is DGGITQSPKYLFRKEGQNVTLSCEQNLNHDAMYWYRQDPGQGLRLIYYSQIVNDFQKGDIAEGYSVSREKKESFPLTVTSAQKNPTAFYLCASSSASDSLNYGYTFGSGTRLTVV.

The chain is built from TRBV19 and TRBJ2-1; D is unresolved. The CDR3 consists of 11 residues. Germline values: CDR1 LNHDA, CDR2 SQIVND (reference sequence). V was clipped by 5 bases and J by 5 bases, with 4 bases between them. CDR3 protein: CASSRDNEQFF. CDR3 nucleotide sequence: TGTGCCAGTAGTCGGGACAATGAGCAGTTCTTC.

The chain joins TRBV29-1 to TRBJ2-1, with TRBD2 identical over 11 bases. This CDR3 contains 13 residues. Germline V CDR1 and CDR2: SQVTM, ANQGSEA. V lost 5 bases to trimming and J lost 8 bases; unmatched junction nucleotides: 5. CDR3 loop: CSVLVSGRDEQFF. DNA for the CDR3: TGCAGCGTTTTAGTTAGCGGGAGGGATGAGCAGTTCTTC.

The chain uses TRBV19 and TRBJ1-1, with 7 bases fitting TRBD1. Per the germline V gene, CDR1 is LNHDA and CDR2 is SQIVND (reference sequence). J gave up 5 bases and V 7 bases, and 10 bases lay outside the gene matches. This CDR3 is built from 14 residues. CDR3 nucleotides: TGTGCCAGTACTCAACCGGCAGGGGGGACTGAAGCTTTCTTT. Translating gives CASTQPAGGTEAFF.

This clone was observed a single time. The chain is built from TRBV15 and TRBJ2-7, with D possibly matching TRBD1 (5 bases). The CDR3 is made up of 15 amino acids. V shed 0 bases and J shed 3 bases, with 12 bases lying between them. The V gene's germline CDR1 is LNHNV and CDR2 YYDKDF (reference sequence). The CDR3 here is CATSRDRGTFYEQYF. CDR3 sequence (DNA): TGTGCCACCAGCAGAGATAGGGGCACCTTCTACGAGCAGTACTTC. Based on the CDR3 plus reference TRBV15 and TRBJ2-7, the full variable domain is DAMVIQNPRYQVTQFGKPVTLSCSQTLNHNVMYWYQQKSSQAPKLLFHYYDKDFNNEADTPDNFQSRRPNTSFCFLDIRSPGLGDTAMYLCATSRDRGTFYEQYFGPGTRLTVT.

The J gene is TRBJ1-6, the V gene TRBV18; unclear D gene. This CDR3 comprises 15 residues. V lost 4 bases and J 10 bases, leaving 17 bases between the germline ends. Germline V gives CDR1 KGHSH, CDR2 LQKENI. Here the CDR3 reads CASSLRAVDGSPLHF. The CDR3 DNA reads as TGTGCCAGCTCACTGAGGGCAGTCGATGGATCACCCCTCCACTTT.

The rearrangement links TRBV11-2 to TRBJ1-2; 8 bases align to TRBD1. Per the germline V gene, CDR1 is SGHAT and CDR2 is FQNNGV. Unmatched junction bases numbered 9, after V lost 2 bases and J lost 7 bases. The length of the CDR3 is 15 residues. The CDR3 coding sequence is TGTGCCAGCAGCTTAACGGCAGGGGGCTTTCTTGGCTACACCTTC. Encoded protein: CASSLTAGGFLGYTF.